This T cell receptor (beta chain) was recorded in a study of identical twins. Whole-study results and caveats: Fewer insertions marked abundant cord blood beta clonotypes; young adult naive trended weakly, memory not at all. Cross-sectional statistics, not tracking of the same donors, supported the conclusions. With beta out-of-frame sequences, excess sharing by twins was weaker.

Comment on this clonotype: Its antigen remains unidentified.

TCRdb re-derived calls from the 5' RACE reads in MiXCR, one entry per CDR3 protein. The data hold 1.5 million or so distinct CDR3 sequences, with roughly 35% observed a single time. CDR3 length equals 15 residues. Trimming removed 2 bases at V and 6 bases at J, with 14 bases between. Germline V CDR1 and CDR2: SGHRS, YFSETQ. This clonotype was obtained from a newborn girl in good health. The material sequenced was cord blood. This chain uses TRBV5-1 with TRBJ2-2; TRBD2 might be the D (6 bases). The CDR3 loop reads CASSLKGGSAGELFF. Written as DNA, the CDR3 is TGCGCCAGCAGCTTAAAAGGAGGGAGCGCCGGGGAGCTGTTTTTT.